Presented here are 31 T cell receptor beta chains from one specimen sequenced in a study of T cells in Graves' hyperthyroidism and ophthalmopathy. The TCR beta CDR3 regions underwent amplification using RNA transcripts as the source. When the TCR CDR3 underwent first-round RT-PCR, the HTBI primer set was used. Via MiXCR, TCRdb re-called the multiplex PCR reads, giving one row per CDR3 protein. The sample consists of 480,000 or so distinct CDR3 sequences, approximately 48% of them appearing once. Sequences were obtained from peripheral blood or thyroid tissue (not recorded which). These receptors came from an adult woman with Graves' disease, either hyperthyroidism or ophthalmopathy (not recorded which).

To note about this clonotype: Given a much more abundant clone one base away, this may be a read error. The chain uses TRBV11-2 and TRBJ2-2; tentative D call: TRBD2 (5 bases). The CDR3 sequence is 16 residues long. Germline loops: CDR1 SGHAT, CDR2 FQNNGV. CDR3 sequence: CVSSSRVGGPHGELFF. For the CDR3, the DNA is TGTGTCAGCAGCTCCCGGGTTGGCGGGCCGCACGGGGAGCTGTTTTTT.

This chain links TRBV6-1 with TRBJ2-1; no firm D call. V lost 8 bases to trimming and J lost 1 base, with 9 bases between them. Germline CDR1 reads MNHNS; CDR2 reads SASEGT. CDR3 length: 13 amino acids. The CDR3 region has the DNA TGTGCCAGCCTCGTGGATTCCTACAATGAGCAGTTCTTC. The encoded protein is CASLVDSYNEQFF.

There are many counts of this clonotype. The CDR3 DNA reads as TGTGCCAGCAGCTTGATGGGGGGCCGGGGCTACACCTTC. It yields the protein CASSLMGGRGYTF. The chain uses TRBV5-4 and TRBJ1-2, with a possible D match to TRBD1 (6 bases). The V end lost 1 base, the J end lost 8 bases, and 12 bases lay between the germline ends. This CDR3 spans 13 amino acids. CDR1 SGHNT and CDR2 YYREEE come from the germline V gene (reference sequence).

V usage is TRBV24-1 and J usage is TRBJ1-6; 9 positions match TRBD1. The junction had 9 bases not matched to a gene; V was cut back by 3 bases and J by 10 bases. The CDR3 covers 16 residues. CDR1 and CDR2 from the germline V gene are KGHDR and SFDVKD. This CDR3 reads CATSDAGQGNGSPLHF. The DNA of the CDR3 is TGTGCCACCAGTGATGCGGGACAGGGTAATGGATCACCCCTCCACTTT.

The CDR3 DNA sequence: TGTGCCAGCGGCGGGGGACAGGGGTTTGATTCACCCCTCCACTTT. This gives the protein CASGGGQGFDSPLHF. The chain joins TRBV25-1 to TRBJ1-6; TRBD1 agrees at 10 bases. The CDR3 runs 15 residues. In germline, CDR1 is MGHDK, CDR2 SYGVNS. The J segment lost 8 bases and the V segment lost 8 bases, leaving 9 bases of the junction unmatched.

V and J are TRBV4-1 and TRBJ1-1; tentatively, D is TRBD1 (5 bases). The V and J ends lost 6 bases and 1 base respectively, with 15 bases between them. Looked up from germline, CDR1 is MGHRA and CDR2 is YSYEKL. This CDR3 has 15 residues. The CDR3 is CASRPYYRTNTEAFF. The CDR3 coding sequence is TGCGCCAGCAGGCCCTATTACAGGACGAACACTGAAGCTTTCTTT.

V gene TRBV6-6 combines with J gene TRBJ1-3; possible D gene TRBD1, 6 bases. V was cut by 6 bases and J by 8 bases, with 11 bases left in between. The CDR3 consists of 12 residues. Germline loops: CDR1 MNHNY, CDR2 SVGAGI (reference sequence). The CDR3 sequence: CASRRQVDTIYF. The CDR3, as DNA: TGTGCCAGCAGACGACAGGTGGACACCATATATTTT.

This clonotype has more than one count but fewer than ten. With a much larger clone just one base away, this may be a read error. The genes are TRBV20-1 and TRBJ1-2, with no clear D. Germline CDR1 DFQATT, CDR2 SNEGSKA (reference sequence). CDR3 size: 12 residues. The CDR3 DNA reads TGCAGTGCTAGAGATTATGTAACTGGCCACACCTTC. It yields the protein CSARDYVTGHTF.

The chain has TRBV15 and TRBJ1-5, with 7 bases identical to TRBD1. With 0 bases clipped from V and 3 bases from J, the junction kept 2 bases outside the gene matches. CDR1 is LNHNV, CDR2 YYDKDF, per germline (reference sequence). This CDR3 comprises 15 residues. CDR3 nucleotides: TGTGCCACCAGCAGAGAGGGACAGTACAATCAGCCCCAGCATTTT. Protein sequence: CATSREGQYNQPQHF.

The chain recombines TRBV20-1 with TRBJ1-2; a possible D gene is TRBD1 (5 bases). Trimming left V 0 bases short and J 10 bases short, with 15 bases between. The CDR3 runs to 13 residues. Germline V gene data show CDR1 as DFQATT and CDR2 as SNEGSKA (reference sequence). CDR3 sequence: CSARDAQGRVYTF. CDR3 nucleotides: TGCAGTGCTAGAGATGCGCAGGGAAGGGTCTACACCTTC.

This clonotype was detected only a few times. CDR3 sequence reads: CASKGISKNTEAFF. In DNA form, the CDR3 reads TGTGCCAGCAAAGGGATAAGTAAGAACACTGAAGCTTTCTTT. The chain links TRBV27 to TRBJ1-1; D is undetermined. Deletions cut 7 bases from V and 1 base from J, with 13 bases between. CDR1 and CDR2 (germline): MNHEY, SMNVEV (reference sequence). CDR3 length equals 14 residues.

V and J are TRBV29-1 and TRBJ2-7, with D perhaps TRBD2 (5 bases). This CDR3 has 12 residues. V was clipped by 1 base and J by 6 bases, with 10 bases between them. CDR1 and CDR2 (germline): SQVTM, ANQGSEA. CDR3 sequence: CSVEVDSPEQYF. For the CDR3, the DNA is TGCAGCGTTGAAGTGGACTCGCCCGAGCAGTACTTC.

The rearrangement uses TRBV7-9 and TRBJ2-5; tentatively, D is TRBD1 (5 bases). In germline, CDR1 is SEHNR, CDR2 FQNEAQ (reference sequence). The CDR3 totals 13 residues. The V gene lost 5 bases and the J gene lost 2 bases, with 9 bases spanning the gap. CDR3 sequence reads: CASSPQVQETQYF. CDR3 nucleotide sequence: TGTGCCAGCAGCCCACAGGTGCAAGAGACCCAGTACTTC.

This clonotype was detected many times. At one boundary the junction diverges from the germline segment, which might be a read error. V is TRBV7-3 and J is TRBJ2-7, with D hard to call. The CDR3 covers 14 residues. The germline V gene has CDR1 SGHTA and CDR2 FQGTGA. Here the CDR3 reads CASSLDGNSYEQYF. In DNA, the CDR3 is TGCGCCAGCAGCTTGGATGGAAACTCCTACGAGCAGTACTTC.

This clonotype was seen a few times. The gene calls are TRBV7-6 and TRBJ2-5; D remains unclear. CDR3 length: 15 amino acids. Per the germline V gene, CDR1 is SGHVS and CDR2 is FNYEAQ. The V gene lost 1 base and the J gene lost 3 bases, with 12 bases spanning the gap. In DNA form, the CDR3 reads TGTGCCAGCAGCTTAGAAGCGTCGCTAAAAGAGACCCAGTACTTC. Translation gives CASSLEASLKETQYF.

Worth noting for this clonotype: A much larger clone differs by one base, so this may be a read error. The chain carries TRBV5-4 and TRBJ1-2; D gene unclear. Trimming shortened V by 0 bases and J by 6 bases, and 15 bases separated the two germline ends. The CDR3 is 15 amino acids. Germline lookup yields CDR1 SGHNT and CDR2 YYREEE (reference sequence). CDR3 region: CASSLAARVDDGYTF. CDR3 DNA: TGTGCCAGCAGCTTGGCAGCCCGGGTGGACGATGGCTACACCTTC. The whole variable domain, remainder taken from reference TRBV5-4 and TRBJ1-2, is ETGVTQSPTHLIKTRGQQVTLRCSSQSGHNTVSWYQQALGQGPQFIFQYYREEENGRGNFPPRFSGLQFPNYSSELNVNALELDDSALYLCASSLAARVDDGYTFGSGTRLTVV.

The chain couples TRBV5-1 to TRBJ2-3; the D gene is possibly TRBD1 (6 bases). This CDR3 is 15 amino acids long. From germline, CDR1 is SGHRS and CDR2 YFSETQ. V shed 0 bases and J shed 4 bases, with 12 bases lying between them. CDR3: CASSLVAGTSDTQYF. In DNA, the CDR3 is TGCGCCAGCAGCTTGGTTGCAGGGACATCAGATACGCAGTATTTT.

The V and J genes are TRBV20-1 and TRBJ2-7; D tentatively reads TRBD1 or TRBD2 (6 bases each). CDR3 length: 15 amino acids. V dropped 1 base and J dropped 1 base, with 14 bases sitting between them. Germline V lookup: CDR1 DFQATT, CDR2 SNEGSKA (reference sequence). CDR3 DNA sequence: TGCAGTGCTAGAGGGGGGGCAGGGGTATCCTACGAGCAGTACTTC. It specifies CSARGGAGVSYEQYF.

The table lists this clonotype with a few counts. V gene TRBV7-2 combines with J gene TRBJ1-2, with a possible D match to TRBD1 (5 bases). The length of the CDR3 is 15 residues. Germline lookup yields CDR1 SGHTA and CDR2 FQGNSA. Trimming removed 1 base at V and 4 bases at J, with 13 bases between. The DNA for the CDR3 is TGTGCCAGCAGCTTAGAGGGGCCCGGGGGCTATGGCTACACCTTC. Its protein is CASSLEGPGGYGYTF.

This chain uses TRBV12-3 or TRBV12-4 with TRBJ2-7, with D maybe TRBD2 (6 bases). The CDR3 length is 14 residues. Deletions cut 6 bases from V and 1 base from J, with 13 bases between. CDR3 protein: CASREGLWSYEQYF. The CDR3 coding sequence is TGTGCCAGCAGGGAGGGATTGTGGTCCTACGAGCAGTACTTC.

This clonotype was seen a handful of times. The CDR3 is CATSRENGGVQETQYF. The CDR3 region has the DNA TGTGCCACCAGCAGAGAAAACGGGGGGGTGCAAGAGACCCAGTACTTC. The chain is built from TRBV15 and TRBJ2-5, with 8 positions matching TRBD2. V was clipped by 0 bases and J by 2 bases; unmatched bases: 5. CDR1 LNHNV and CDR2 YYDKDF come from the germline V gene (reference sequence). The CDR3 totals 16 residues.

This clonotype was seen repeatedly, ten times or more. V and J are TRBV12-3 or TRBV12-4 and TRBJ1-2; possible D gene TRBD1, 6 bases. The CDR3 loop spans 16 amino acids. V shed 6 bases and J shed 8 bases, with 25 bases lying between them. The DNA for the CDR3 is TGTGCCAGCAGCCCTACTGGACAGTCCATATTCGAGGGCTACACCTTC. Its translation: CASSPTGQSIFEGYTF.

The V call is TRBV7-3, the J call TRBJ2-2; D might be TRBD1 (5 bases). The V gene's germline CDR1 is SGHTA and CDR2 FQGTGA. The CDR3 consists of 15 residues. V shed 0 bases and J shed 2 bases, with 7 bases lying between them. CDR3 amino acids: CASSLTRANTGELFF. DNA of the CDR3: TGTGCCAGCAGCTTAACCAGGGCTAACACCGGGGAGCTGTTTTTT.

The chain joins TRBV25-1 to TRBJ2-5, with D hard to call. Germline loops: CDR1 MGHDK, CDR2 SYGVNS. CDR3 size: 15 residues. Trimming cost V 1 base and J 2 bases, with 11 bases left between them. CDR3 loop: CASSESRALQETQYF. CDR3 in DNA: TGTGCCAGCAGTGAATCACGGGCACTGCAAGAGACCCAGTACTTC.

The V call is TRBV4-3, the J call TRBJ2-7; 7 positions agree with TRBD1. V gave up 1 base and J gave up 3 bases; unmatched junction bases: 3. The CDR3 is made up of 14 amino acids. Germline-derived CDR1 and CDR2 are LGHNA and YSLEER. CDR3 region: CASSQVTGLYEQYF. The CDR3 DNA sequence: TGCGCCAGCAGCCAAGTGACAGGGCTCTACGAGCAGTACTTC.

J is TRBJ1-1 and V is TRBV9; the D gene is possibly TRBD1 (5 bases). The CDR3 loop spans 15 amino acids. The germline gives CDR1 SGDLS, CDR2 YYNGEE. Trimming removed 4 bases at V and 3 bases at J, with 16 bases between. The CDR3 sequence is CASSLGESGDTEAFF. CDR3 coding DNA: TGTGCCAGCAGCTTAGGGGAGAGTGGGGACACTGAAGCTTTCTTT.

Remarks on this clonotype: A read error may account for a junction end that differs from germline. CDR3 protein: CASSPTFRGTSGRLKTQYF. CDR3 bases: TGCGCCAGCAGCCCGACCTTTAGAGGAACTAGCGGGAGGCTGAAGACCCAGTACTTC. This chain joins TRBV7-3 and TRBJ2-5; 12 positions match TRBD2. CDR3 length equals 19 residues. Germline V gives CDR1 SGHTA, CDR2 FQGTGA. Full variable domain (outside the CDR3, taken from reference TRBV7-3 and TRBJ2-5): GAGVSQTPSNKVTEKGKYVELRCDPISGHTALYWYRQSLGQGPEFLIYFQGTGAADDSGLPNDRFFAVRPEGSVSTLKIQRTERGDSAVYLCASSPTFRGTSGRLKTQYFGPGTRLLVL.

This clonotype was picked up many times. The rearrangement uses TRBV6-6 and TRBJ1-2, with D perhaps matching TRBD1 (6 bases). In germline, CDR1 is MNHNY, CDR2 SVGAGI (reference sequence). The CDR3 is made up of 16 amino acids. Trimming removed 5 bases at V and 4 bases at J, with 20 bases between. CDR3 sequence: CASSRNQGGGSYGYTF. DNA for the CDR3: TGTGCCAGCAGTAGGAATCAGGGAGGGGGTAGCTATGGCTACACCTTC.

The CDR3 DNA is TGTGCCAGCAGTCCCTCGGGAGGGCTGAACACTGAAGCTTTCTTT. It specifies CASSPSGGLNTEAFF. The chain couples TRBV12-3 or TRBV12-4 to TRBJ1-1, with unresolved D. CDR3 length: 15 amino acids. V shed 5 bases and J shed 0 bases, with 13 bases lying between them.

This clonotype has at least ten counts. In nucleotides, the CDR3 is TGTGCCACCAGCAGAGATTCATCCACCATATATTTT. It encodes CATSRDSSTIYF. The chain links TRBV15 to TRBJ1-3; D gene ambiguous. Per the germline V gene, CDR1 is LNHNV and CDR2 is YYDKDF (reference sequence). The CDR3 runs 12 residues. V was pared by 0 bases and J by 9 bases, with 6 bases between. The full variable domain, its missing parts supplied by reference TRBV15 and TRBJ1-3, is DAMVIQNPRYQVTQFGKPVTLSCSQTLNHNVMYWYQQKSSQAPKLLFHYYDKDFNNEADTPDNFQSRRPNTSFCFLDIRSPGLGDTAMYLCATSRDSSTIYFGEGSWLTVV.

This clonotype was counted a few times. The chain couples TRBV2 to TRBJ1-2; D call uncertain. With 3 bases removed from V and 2 bases from J, the gap between germline ends came to 10 bases. Germline V lookup: CDR1 SNHLY, CDR2 FYNNEI. The CDR3 runs 14 residues. CDR3 protein: CASSEGELNYGYTF. The CDR3 region has the DNA TGTGCCAGCAGTGAGGGCGAGCTGAACTATGGCTACACCTTC.